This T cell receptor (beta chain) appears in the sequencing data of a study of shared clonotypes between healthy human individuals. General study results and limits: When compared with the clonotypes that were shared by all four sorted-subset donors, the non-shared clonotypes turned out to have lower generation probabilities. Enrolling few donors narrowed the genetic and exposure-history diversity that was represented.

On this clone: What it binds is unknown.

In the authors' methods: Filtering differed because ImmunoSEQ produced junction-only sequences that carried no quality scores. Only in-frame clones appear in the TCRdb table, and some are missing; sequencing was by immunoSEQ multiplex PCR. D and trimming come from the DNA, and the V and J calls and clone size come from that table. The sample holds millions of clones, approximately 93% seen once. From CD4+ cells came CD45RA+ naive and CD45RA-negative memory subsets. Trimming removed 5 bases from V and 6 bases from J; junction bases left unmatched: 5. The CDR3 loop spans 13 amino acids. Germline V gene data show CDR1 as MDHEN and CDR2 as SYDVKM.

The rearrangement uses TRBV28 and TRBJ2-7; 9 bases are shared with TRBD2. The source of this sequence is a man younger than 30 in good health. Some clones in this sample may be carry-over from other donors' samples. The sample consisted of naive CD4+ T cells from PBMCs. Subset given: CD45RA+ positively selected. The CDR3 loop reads CASSVSGRGEQYF. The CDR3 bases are TGTGCCAGCAGTGTTAGCGGGAGAGGCGAGCAGTACTTC.